This TCR beta chain was found in a study of blood T cell repertoires in COVID-19. Turning to the study itself: Whether acute or convalescent, the COVID-19 samples came from the United States, Italy and Spain. T cells, B-cell-depleted T cells, or PBMCs supplied cDNA or gDNA.

The CDR3 consists of 16 residues. J was trimmed by 1 base and V by 3 bases; bases with no gene match: 4. Germline-derived CDR1 and CDR2 are LGHDT and YNNKEL (reference sequence). As regards this clone: Other nucleotide sequences in the sample specify the same CDR3.

Authors' data handling: It was from reference gene primer amplification that nucleated cell counts were estimated. Here immunoSEQ multiplex PCR was the method, and the copy in TCRdb shows in-frame clones only, minus some. That table supplies the V and J calls and clone size; D and trimming were determined from the DNA. The sample holds some 220,000 clones; roughly 80% are singletons and the top ten take more than 2%. The sequence was obtained from a woman aged 55-69 years with acute or convalescent COVID-19. The rearrangement uses TRBV3-1 (or the pseudogene TRBV3-2) and TRBJ2-5; the match to TRBD2 covers 11 bases. Sequencing input: peripheral blood. The CDR3 protein is CASSHGLAGGQETQYF. For the CDR3, the DNA is TGTGCCAGCAGCCATGGACTAGCGGGCGGCCAAGAGACCCAGTACTTC.